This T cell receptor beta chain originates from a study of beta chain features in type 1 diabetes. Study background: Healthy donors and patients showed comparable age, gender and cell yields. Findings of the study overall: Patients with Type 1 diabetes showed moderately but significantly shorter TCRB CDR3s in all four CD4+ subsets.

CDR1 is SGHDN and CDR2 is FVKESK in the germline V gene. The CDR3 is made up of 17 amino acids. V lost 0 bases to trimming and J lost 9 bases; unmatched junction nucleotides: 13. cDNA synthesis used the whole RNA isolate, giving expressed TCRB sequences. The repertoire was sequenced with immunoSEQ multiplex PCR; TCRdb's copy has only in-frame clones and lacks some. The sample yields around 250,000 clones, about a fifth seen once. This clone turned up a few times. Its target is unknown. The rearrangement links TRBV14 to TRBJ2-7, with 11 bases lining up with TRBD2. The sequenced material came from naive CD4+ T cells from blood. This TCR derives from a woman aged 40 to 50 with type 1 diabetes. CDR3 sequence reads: CASSQDFLLAGESTQYF. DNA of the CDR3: TGTGCCAGCAGCCAAGATTTCCTACTAGCGGGAGAGTCGACGCAGTACTTC.